The 28 T cell receptor beta chains below were found in one sample sequenced in a study of OX40 agonist ivuxolimab in advanced cancers. Sequencing used immunoSEQ multiplex PCR; TCRdb keeps in-frame clones, though not all of them. The sample yields 22,000 or so clones, roughly 80% seen once. Sequences were derived from CD4+ or CD8+ T cells sorted from blood, sampled in a trial of the OX40 agonist ivuxolimab. The source of these receptors is an adult with an advanced solid tumor such as melanoma, head and neck, liver or kidney cancer.

The CDR3 region has the DNA TGTGCCAGCAGCTTAGGAGACAAGCCTAACTATGGCTACACCTTC. It is translated as CASSLGDKPNYGYTF. The gene calls are TRBV7-9 and TRBJ1-2; D not certain. CDR1 SEHNR and CDR2 FQNEAQ come from the germline V gene (reference sequence). V was cut by 1 base and J by 0 bases, with 9 bases left in between. The CDR3 totals 15 residues.

CDR3 sequence reads: CASAIGGRETQYF. CDR3 nucleotide sequence: TGTGCCAGCGCTATAGGGGGCCGAGAGACCCAGTACTTC. The V gene is TRBV6-5, the J gene TRBJ2-5; TRBD1 aligns across 7 bases. The J segment lost 4 bases and the V segment lost 8 bases, leaving 7 bases of the junction unmatched. Per the germline V gene, CDR1 is MNHEY and CDR2 is SVGAGI. The CDR3 is 13 amino acids.

A few counts support this clone. CDR3 loop: CASSLPRENNQPQHF. In nucleotides, the CDR3 is TGTGCCAGCAGCTTGCCCAGGGAGAACAATCAGCCCCAGCATTTT. The chain carries TRBV5-6 and TRBJ1-5; D is possibly TRBD1 (5 bases). V was cut by 1 base and J by 3 bases, with 11 bases left in between. In germline, CDR1 is SGHDT, CDR2 YYEEEE. The CDR3 has 15 amino acids.

The chain carries TRBV10-2 and TRBJ2-7; 7 nucleotides agree with TRBD1. The CDR3 is made up of 14 amino acids. V lost 8 bases to trimming and J lost 0 bases; unmatched junction nucleotides: 7. The germline V gene encodes CDR1 WSHSY and CDR2 SAAADI. The chain's CDR3 is CASLRDSASYEQYF. The CDR3 DNA follows: TGCGCCAGCCTCCGGGACAGCGCCTCCTACGAGCAGTACTTC.

V and J are TRBV4-3 and TRBJ2-7, with D possibly TRBD1 on 5 matching bases. Trimming removed 3 bases at V and 6 bases at J, with 12 bases between. CDR1 LGHNA and CDR2 YSLEER come from the germline V gene. The CDR3 extends over 13 amino acids. The DNA for the CDR3 is TGCGCCAGCAGCCACATAACAGGAACCGAGCAGTACTTC. This translates into CASSHITGTEQYF.

The CDR3 DNA follows: TGTGCCAGCAGCAGGAGCGGGGGGGATCCCTACAATGAGCAGTTCTTC. Protein: CASSRSGGDPYNEQFF. This chain links TRBV9 with TRBJ2-1, with 10 bases lining up with TRBD2. This CDR3 region has 16 residues. From germline, CDR1 is SGDLS and CDR2 YYNGEE. The ends lost 4 bases at V and 2 bases at J; junction bases unmatched: 6.

The chain employs TRBV5-1 and TRBJ1-1, with TRBD1 matching 9 bases. The J segment lost 3 bases and the V segment lost 6 bases, leaving 6 bases of the junction unmatched. Germline CDR1 and CDR2: SGHRS and YFSETQ. The CDR3 totals 14 residues. The CDR3 is CASKPDRGYTEAFF. The CDR3 DNA sequence: TGCGCCAGCAAACCCGACAGGGGGTACACTGAAGCTTTCTTT.

The rearrangement uses TRBV5-6 and TRBJ1-2, with TRBD1 matching over 8 bases. Germline lookup yields CDR1 SGHDT and CDR2 YYEEEE. The J segment lost 8 bases and the V segment lost 4 bases, leaving 10 bases of the junction unmatched. There are 14 residues in the CDR3. The CDR3 is CASSSRQGLEGYTF. The CDR3 region has the DNA TGTGCCAGCAGCAGTAGACAGGGGCTAGAAGGCTACACCTTC. Based on the CDR3 plus reference TRBV5-6 and TRBJ1-2, the full variable domain is DAGVTQSPTHLIKTRGQQVTLRCSPKSGHDTVSWYQQALGQGPQFIFQYYEEEERQRGNFPDRFSGHQFPNYSSELNVNALLLGDSALYLCASSSRQGLEGYTFGSGTRLTVV.

The chain combines TRBV4-1 with TRBJ1-5; D remains unclear. V was trimmed by 10 bases and J by 6 bases, leaving 13 bases between them. The CDR3 runs 12 residues. CDR1 is MGHRA, CDR2 YSYEKL, per germline. CDR3 in amino acids: CATGRAGQPQHF. The CDR3, as DNA: TGCGCCACCGGGAGGGCAGGTCAGCCCCAGCATTTT.

J is TRBJ1-5 and V is TRBV9; perhaps TRBD1 as D (5 bases). The V end lost 2 bases, the J end lost 6 bases, and 12 bases lay between the germline ends. The germline CDR1 and CDR2 sequences are SGDLS and YYNGEE. The length of the CDR3 is 14 residues. The CDR3 DNA reads TGTGCCAGCAGCGTCGGGGGTGGGGGTCAGCCCCAGCATTTT. Translated: CASSVGGGGQPQHF.

The genes are TRBV4-1 and TRBJ2-3; 8 bases line up with TRBD2. Trimming at V came to 0 bases and at J to 4 bases, leaving 6 bases not matched to a gene. Germline CDR1 is MGHRA and CDR2 is YSYEKL. The CDR3 spans 16 residues. CDR3 bases: TGCGCCAGCAGCCAAGACCCGGGACTAGTGTCAGATACGCAGTATTTT. Protein product: CASSQDPGLVSDTQYF.

The rearrangement uses TRBV7-6 and TRBJ2-7; D is perhaps TRBD1 (6 bases). Germline-derived CDR1 and CDR2 are SGHVS and FNYEAQ. The CDR3 covers 14 residues. V was trimmed by 1 base and J by 5 bases, leaving 12 bases between them. CDR3 in DNA: TGTGCCAGCAGCTTAGGGGGTGGGGGCCACGAGCAGTACTTC. This translates into CASSLGGGGHEQYF.

The chain combines TRBV10-3 with TRBJ1-1, with 7 bases aligning to TRBD1. V gave up 11 bases and J gave up 7 bases; unmatched junction bases: 22. Germline loops: CDR1 ENHRY, CDR2 SYGVKD. The CDR3 loop spans 16 amino acids. In DNA form, the CDR3 reads TGTGCCGCTAGCAGGGGGGAGAGGGAGGCGTTTGTTGAAGCTTTCTTT. Translation gives CAASRGEREAFVEAFF.

This clone was picked up a small number of times. The V and J genes are TRBV5-1 and TRBJ1-1; D is undetermined. V was cut by 2 bases and J by 1 base, with 6 bases left in between. The CDR3 runs 13 residues. From germline, CDR1 is SGHRS and CDR2 YFSETQ. The CDR3 DNA reads TGCGCCAGCAGCTTCGGATCGAACACTGAAGCTTTCTTT. It codes for CASSFGSNTEAFF.

CDR3 amino acids: CASSLTSFYEQYF. CDR3 nucleotides: TGCGCCAGCAGCTTGACCAGTTTCTACGAGCAGTACTTC. The chain employs TRBV5-1 and TRBJ2-7; D gene uncertain. The CDR3 extends over 13 amino acids. Germline CDR1 SGHRS, CDR2 YFSETQ. V was clipped by 1 base and J by 3 bases, with 8 bases between them. Full variable domain (rest looked up from reference TRBV5-1 and TRBJ2-7): KAGVTQTPRYLIKTRGQQVTLSCSPISGHRSVSWYQQTPGQGLQFLFEYFSETQRNKGNFPGRFSGRQFSNSRSEMNVSTLELGDSALYLCASSLTSFYEQYFGPGTRLTVT.

The J gene is TRBJ1-5, the V gene TRBV27; the D is unclear. V was cut by 7 bases and J by 0 bases, with 10 bases left in between. Germline-derived CDR1 and CDR2 are MNHEY and SMNVEV (reference sequence). The CDR3 covers 14 residues. The DNA for the CDR3 is TGTGCCAGCACCTCAGTTTATAGCAATCAGCCCCAGCATTTT. This gives the protein CASTSVYSNQPQHF.

A few counts support this clone. Here the CDR3 reads CATVTVTEAFF. The CDR3 coding sequence is TGTGCCACGGTAACCGTTACTGAAGCTTTCTTT. The J gene is TRBJ1-1, the V gene TRBV19; D is ambiguous. With 10 bases removed from V and 5 bases from J, the gap between germline ends came to 11 bases. The length of the CDR3 is 11 residues. CDR1 is LNHDA and CDR2 is SQIVND in the germline V gene (reference sequence).

This chain uses TRBV5-6 with TRBJ1-5; D is perhaps TRBD1 (6 bases). V was pared by 3 bases and J by 4 bases, with 11 bases between. CDR1 and CDR2 from the germline V gene are SGHDT and YYEEEE. The CDR3 runs 14 residues. CDR3 loop: CASSSDRSNQPQHF. The DNA of the CDR3 is TGTGCCAGCAGCTCCGACAGGAGTAATCAGCCCCAGCATTTT. Supplemented by reference TRBV5-6 and TRBJ1-5, the full variable domain reads DAGVTQSPTHLIKTRGQQVTLRCSPKSGHDTVSWYQQALGQGPQFIFQYYEEEERQRGNFPDRFSGHQFPNYSSELNVNALLLGDSALYLCASSSDRSNQPQHFGDGTRLSIL.

The rearrangement links TRBV6-4 to TRBJ2-2; 11 positions match TRBD1. Germline V gene lookup returns CDR1 MRHNA and CDR2 SNTAGT. V was pared by 7 bases and J by 6 bases, with 10 bases of the junction left unmatched. The CDR3 extends over 16 amino acids. The CDR3 region is CASTRTGGEGPGELFF. The CDR3 DNA reads as TGTGCCAGCACTAGGACAGGGGGCGAAGGCCCCGGGGAGCTGTTTTTT.

The chain recombines TRBV7-7 with TRBJ2-1; D possibly matches TRBD1 or TRBD2 (5 bases each). The germline V gene has CDR1 SSHAT and CDR2 FNYEAQ (reference sequence). The CDR3 totals 14 residues. Trimming took 1 base from V and 8 from J, leaving 12 bases between them. CDR3 in DNA: TGTGCCAGCAGCTTAGAAGTGCGAGGGGATGAGCAGTTCTTC. This codes for CASSLEVRGDEQFF.

V is TRBV28 and J is TRBJ1-1, with D uncertain. Trimming removed 1 base from V and 6 bases from J, with 15 bases in between. This CDR3 is built from 15 residues. Germline assignment: CDR1 MDHEN and CDR2 SYDVKM. CDR3 coding DNA: TGTGCCAGCAGTTTATATTTTAATTCGGAGGCTGAAGCTTTCTTT. This codes for CASSLYFNSEAEAFF.

This clone was detected a few times. This chain uses TRBV7-8 with TRBJ2-7; 8 bases agree with TRBD2. Germline V gene lookup returns CDR1 SGHVS and CDR2 FQNEAQ. CDR3 length: 15 amino acids. V was pared by 2 bases and J by 3 bases, with 6 bases of the junction left unmatched. CDR3 DNA sequence: TGTGCCAGCAGCTTATTAACTAGCGGAGTCTACGAGCAGTACTTC. Translated: CASSLLTSGVYEQYF.

Remarks on this clone: A junction end diverges from the germline sequence, so it may reflect a read error. The V call is TRBV6-5, the J call TRBJ2-7, with D maybe TRBD1 (5 bases). CDR3 length equals 12 residues. Germline V gene data show CDR1 as MNHEY and CDR2 as SVGAGI. CDR3 residues: CASSPQGYGQYF. CDR3 DNA sequence: TGTGCCAGCAGTCCTCAGGGATACGGGCAGTACTTC.

About this clone: Other nucleotide sequences from this sample produce the same CDR3. The genes are TRBV9 and TRBJ2-3; the match to TRBD2 covers 9 bases. The CDR3 has 16 amino acids. Germline V gives CDR1 SGDLS, CDR2 YYNGEE. After removal of 0 bases from V and 1 base from J, the junction contained 3 bases not matched to a gene. CDR3 region: CASSVVASGGTDTQYF. For the CDR3, the DNA is TGTGCCAGCAGCGTAGTGGCTAGCGGGGGCACAGATACGCAGTATTTT. Together with reference TRBV9 and TRBJ2-3, the CDR3 gives the full variable domain: DSGVTQTPKHLITATGQRVTLRCSPRSGDLSVYWYQQSLDQGLQFLIQYYNGEERAKGNILERFSAQQFPDLHSELNLSSLELGDSALYFCASSVVASGGTDTQYFGPGTRLTVL.

By proportion, this clone is medium-sized. This chain joins TRBV5-6 and TRBJ1-5; D gene ambiguous. The germline gives CDR1 SGHDT, CDR2 YYEEEE. CDR3 length: 16 amino acids. The V end was cut by 0 bases, the J end by 6 bases, with 16 bases between. The CDR3 loop is CASSLAGSERVQPQHF. The CDR3, as DNA: TGTGCCAGCAGCTTGGCGGGCTCCGAGAGGGTTCAGCCCCAGCATTTT.

This clone was recorded once. The V and J genes are TRBV6-5 and TRBJ2-1, with TRBD1 matching over 9 bases. The V and J ends lost 4 bases and 5 bases, in that order; junction bases with no gene match: 9. Germline V gives CDR1 MNHEY, CDR2 SVGAGI. The CDR3 sequence is 16 residues long. CDR3 in amino acids: CASSLPGTGYNNEQFF. In DNA, the CDR3 is TGTGCCAGCAGTTTACCCGGGACAGGGTACAACAATGAGCAGTTCTTC.

The chain uses TRBV13 and TRBJ1-1, with TRBD1 matching over 10 bases. The J segment lost 11 bases and the V segment lost 5 bases, leaving 5 bases of the junction unmatched. There are 12 residues in the CDR3. Germline loops: CDR1 PRHDT, CDR2 FYEKMQ (reference sequence). CDR3 residues: CASSPGQGVAFF. The CDR3 DNA reads as TGTGCCAGCAGCCCAGGACAGGGGGTTGCTTTCTTT.

The rearrangement joins TRBV30 to TRBJ2-2; unclear D gene. The CDR3 has 13 amino acids. Germline values: CDR1 GTSNPN, CDR2 SVGIG (reference sequence). Trimming took 2 bases from V and 1 from J, leaving 5 bases between them. This chain's CDR3 is CAWSPLNTGELFF. CDR3 coding DNA: TGTGCCTGGAGTCCACTGAACACCGGGGAGCTGTTTTTT. Looking up the rest from reference TRBV30 and TRBJ2-2 gives the full variable domain: SQTIHQWPATLVQPVGSPLSLECTVEGTSNPNLYWYRQAAGRGLQLLFYSVGIGQISSEVPQNLSASRPQDRQFILSSKKLLLSDSGFYLCAWSPLNTGELFFGEGSRLTVL.